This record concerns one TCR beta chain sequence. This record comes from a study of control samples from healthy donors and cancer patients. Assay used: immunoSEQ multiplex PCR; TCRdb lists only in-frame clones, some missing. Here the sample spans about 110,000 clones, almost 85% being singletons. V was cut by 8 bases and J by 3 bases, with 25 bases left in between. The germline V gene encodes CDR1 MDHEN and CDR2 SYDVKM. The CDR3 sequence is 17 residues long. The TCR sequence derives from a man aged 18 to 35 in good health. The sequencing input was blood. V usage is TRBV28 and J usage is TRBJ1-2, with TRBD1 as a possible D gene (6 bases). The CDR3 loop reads CASWGPDRRTEYYGYTF. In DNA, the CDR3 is TGTGCCAGCTGGGGACCGGACAGACGAACGGAATACTATGGCTACACCTTC.